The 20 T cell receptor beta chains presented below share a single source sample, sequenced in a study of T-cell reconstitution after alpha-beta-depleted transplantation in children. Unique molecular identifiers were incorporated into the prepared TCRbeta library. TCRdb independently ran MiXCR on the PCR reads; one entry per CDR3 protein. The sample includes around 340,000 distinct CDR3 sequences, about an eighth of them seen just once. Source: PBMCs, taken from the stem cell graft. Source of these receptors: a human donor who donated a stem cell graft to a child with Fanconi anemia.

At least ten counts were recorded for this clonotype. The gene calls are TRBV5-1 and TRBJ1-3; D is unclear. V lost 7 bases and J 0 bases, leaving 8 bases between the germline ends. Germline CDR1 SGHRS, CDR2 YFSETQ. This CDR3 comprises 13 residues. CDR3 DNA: TGCGCCAGCCGTCCTGACTCTGGAAACACCATATATTTT. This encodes CASRPDSGNTIYF.

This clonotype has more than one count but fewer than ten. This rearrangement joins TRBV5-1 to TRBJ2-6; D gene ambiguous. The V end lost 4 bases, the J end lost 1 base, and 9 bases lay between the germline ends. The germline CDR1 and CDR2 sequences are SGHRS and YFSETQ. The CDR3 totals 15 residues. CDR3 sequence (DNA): TGCGCCAGCAGCGGCAGTTCGTCTGGGGCCAACGTCCTGACTTTC. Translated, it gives CASSGSSSGANVLTF.

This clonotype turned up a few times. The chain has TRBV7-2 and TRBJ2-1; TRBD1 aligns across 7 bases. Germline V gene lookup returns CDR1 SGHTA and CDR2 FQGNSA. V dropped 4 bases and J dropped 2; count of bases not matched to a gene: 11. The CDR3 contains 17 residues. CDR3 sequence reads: CASSSARRQGAYNEQFF. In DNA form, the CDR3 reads TGTGCCAGCAGCTCAGCGAGGAGACAGGGCGCCTACAATGAGCAGTTCTTC.

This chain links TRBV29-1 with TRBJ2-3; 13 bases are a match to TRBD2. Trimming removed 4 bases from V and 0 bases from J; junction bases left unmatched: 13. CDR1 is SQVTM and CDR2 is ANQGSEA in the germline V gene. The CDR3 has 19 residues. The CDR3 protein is CSVGRPGTSGAASTDTQYF. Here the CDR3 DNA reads TGCAGCGTTGGGAGACCCGGGACTAGCGGGGCCGCTAGCACAGATACGCAGTATTTT.

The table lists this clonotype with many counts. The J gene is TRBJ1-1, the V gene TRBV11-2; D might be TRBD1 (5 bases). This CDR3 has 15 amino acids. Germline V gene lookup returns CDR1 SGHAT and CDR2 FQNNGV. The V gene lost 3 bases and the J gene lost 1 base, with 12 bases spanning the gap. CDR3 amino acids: CASSFGGSGNTEAFF. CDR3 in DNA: TGTGCCAGCAGCTTTGGGGGGTCCGGGAACACTGAAGCTTTCTTT. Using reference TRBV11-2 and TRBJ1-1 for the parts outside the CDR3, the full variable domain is EAGVAQSPRYKIIEKRQSVAFWCNPISGHATLYWYQQILGQGPKLLIQFQNNGVVDDSQLPKDRFSAERLKGVDSTLKIQPAKLEDSAVYLCASSFGGSGNTEAFFGQGTRLTVV.

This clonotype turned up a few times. CDR3 sequence reads: CSARDRVGNQPQHF. CDR3 DNA sequence: TGCAGTGCTAGAGATCGGGTAGGGAATCAGCCCCAGCATTTT. The chain joins TRBV20-1 to TRBJ1-5; D unclear. Germline values: CDR1 DFQATT, CDR2 SNEGSKA (reference sequence). Trimming left V 0 bases short and J 4 bases short, with 10 bases between. The length of the CDR3 is 14 residues.

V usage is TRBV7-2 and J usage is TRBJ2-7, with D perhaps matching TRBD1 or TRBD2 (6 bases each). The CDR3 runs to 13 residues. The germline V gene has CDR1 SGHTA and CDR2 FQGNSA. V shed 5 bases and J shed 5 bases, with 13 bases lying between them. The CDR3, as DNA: TGTGCCAGCAGCCGCTTGGGGGGCCACGAGCAGTACTTC. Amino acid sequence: CASSRLGGHEQYF.

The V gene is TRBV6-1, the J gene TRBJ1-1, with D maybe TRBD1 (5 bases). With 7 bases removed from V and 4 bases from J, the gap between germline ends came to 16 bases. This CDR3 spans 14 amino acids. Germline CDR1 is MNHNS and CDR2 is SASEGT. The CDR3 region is CASTRGGPSTEAFF. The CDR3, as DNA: TGTGCCAGCACCCGGGGGGGACCCAGCACTGAAGCTTTCTTT.

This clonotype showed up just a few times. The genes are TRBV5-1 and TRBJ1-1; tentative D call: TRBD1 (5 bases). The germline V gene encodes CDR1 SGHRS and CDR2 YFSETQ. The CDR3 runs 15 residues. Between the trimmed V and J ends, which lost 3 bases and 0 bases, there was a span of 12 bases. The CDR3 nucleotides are TGCGCCAGCAGCTCAGTCGGGGGAATGAACACTGAAGCTTTCTTT. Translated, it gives CASSSVGGMNTEAFF.

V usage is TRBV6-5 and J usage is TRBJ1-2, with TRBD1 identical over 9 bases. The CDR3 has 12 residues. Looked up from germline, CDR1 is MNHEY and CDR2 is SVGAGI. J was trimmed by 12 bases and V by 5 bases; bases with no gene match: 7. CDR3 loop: CASSPGQGRNTF. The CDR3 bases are TGTGCCAGCAGTCCCGGACAGGGGCGAAACACCTTC.

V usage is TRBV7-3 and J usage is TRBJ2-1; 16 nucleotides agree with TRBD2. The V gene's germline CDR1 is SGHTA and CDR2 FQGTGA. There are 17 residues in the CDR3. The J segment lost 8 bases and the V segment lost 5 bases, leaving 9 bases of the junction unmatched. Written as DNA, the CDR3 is TGTGCCAGCAGCCAAGGGACTAGCGGGGGGGCCGTCGATGAGCAGTTCTTC. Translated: CASSQGTSGGAVDEQFF.

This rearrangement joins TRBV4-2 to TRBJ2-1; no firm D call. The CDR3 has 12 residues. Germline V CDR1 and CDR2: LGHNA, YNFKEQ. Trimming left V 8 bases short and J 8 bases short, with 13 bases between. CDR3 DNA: TGTGCCAGCCGAACGATGGGGTATGAGCAGTTCTTC. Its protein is CASRTMGYEQFF.

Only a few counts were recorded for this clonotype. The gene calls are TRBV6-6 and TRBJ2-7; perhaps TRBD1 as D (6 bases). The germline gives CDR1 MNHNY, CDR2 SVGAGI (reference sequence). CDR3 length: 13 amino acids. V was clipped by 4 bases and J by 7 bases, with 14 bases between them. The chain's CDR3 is CASSFGRGYEQYF. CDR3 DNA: TGTGCCAGCAGTTTCGGCAGGGGTTATGAGCAGTACTTC.

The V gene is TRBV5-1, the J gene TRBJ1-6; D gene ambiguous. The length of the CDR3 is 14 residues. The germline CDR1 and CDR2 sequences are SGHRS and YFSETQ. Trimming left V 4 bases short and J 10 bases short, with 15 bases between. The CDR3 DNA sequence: TGCGCCAGCAGCCTTACCCCTCGGCAATCACCCCTCCACTTT. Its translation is CASSLTPRQSPLHF. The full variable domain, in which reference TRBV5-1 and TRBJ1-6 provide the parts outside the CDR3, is KAGVTQTPRYLIKTRGQQVTLSCSPISGHRSVSWYQQTPGQGLQFLFEYFSETQRNKGNFPGRFSGRQFSNSRSEMNVSTLELGDSALYLCASSLTPRQSPLHFGNGTRLTVT.

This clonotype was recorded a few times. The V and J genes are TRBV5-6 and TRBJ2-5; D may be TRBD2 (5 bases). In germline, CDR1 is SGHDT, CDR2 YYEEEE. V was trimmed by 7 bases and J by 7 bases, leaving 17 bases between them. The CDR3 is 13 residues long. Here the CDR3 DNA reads TGTGCCAGCCACCCAGCAGGAGGTTGGACCCAGTACTTC. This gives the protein CASHPAGGWTQYF.

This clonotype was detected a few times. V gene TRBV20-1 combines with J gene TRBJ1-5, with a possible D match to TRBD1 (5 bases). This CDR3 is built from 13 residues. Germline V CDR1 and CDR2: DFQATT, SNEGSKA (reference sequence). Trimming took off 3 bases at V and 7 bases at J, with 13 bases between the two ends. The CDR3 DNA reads TGCAGTGCTAGGGAAGGGGAAGGCCAGCCCCAGCATTTT. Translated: CSAREGEGQPQHF.

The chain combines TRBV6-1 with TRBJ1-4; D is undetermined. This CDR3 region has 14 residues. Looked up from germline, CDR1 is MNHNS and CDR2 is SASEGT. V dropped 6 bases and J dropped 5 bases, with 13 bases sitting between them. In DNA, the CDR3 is TGTGCCAGCAGGATGATGGCAGAAAATGAAAAACTGTTTTTT. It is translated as CASRMMAENEKLFF.

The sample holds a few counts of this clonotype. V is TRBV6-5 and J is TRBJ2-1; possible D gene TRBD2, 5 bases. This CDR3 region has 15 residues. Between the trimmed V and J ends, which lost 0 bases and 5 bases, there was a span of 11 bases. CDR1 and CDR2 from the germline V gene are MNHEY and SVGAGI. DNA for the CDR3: TGTGCCAGCAGTTACTCAGGGAGCTCAAACAATGAGCAGTTCTTC. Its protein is CASSYSGSSNNEQFF.

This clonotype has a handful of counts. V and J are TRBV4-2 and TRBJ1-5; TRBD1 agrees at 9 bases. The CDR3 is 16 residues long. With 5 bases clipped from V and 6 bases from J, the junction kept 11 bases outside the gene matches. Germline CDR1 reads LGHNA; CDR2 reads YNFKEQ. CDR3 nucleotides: TGTGCCAGCAGCTCGCGGGCGGGACAGGGTCTTCAGCCCCAGCATTTT. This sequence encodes CASSSRAGQGLQPQHF.

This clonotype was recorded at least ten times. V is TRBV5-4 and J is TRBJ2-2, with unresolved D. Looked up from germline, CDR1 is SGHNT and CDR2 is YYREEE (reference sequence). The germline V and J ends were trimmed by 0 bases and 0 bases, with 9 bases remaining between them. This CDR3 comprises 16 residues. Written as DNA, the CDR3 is TGTGCCAGCAGCTTGGCCGGGCTCGCGAACACCGGGGAGCTGTTTTTT. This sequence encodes CASSLAGLANTGELFF.